The clone carrying this T cell receptor beta chain occurred a few times. This sample is part of a study of T cell changes during pregnancy in multiple sclerosis. Data came from immunoSEQ multiplex PCR; TCRdb stores just in-frame clones and leaves some out. The profile shows approximately 110,000 clones, approximately 90% of them singletons. The sequencing used peripheral blood, collected after pregnancy. The clonotype was recovered from a female donor with multiple sclerosis, enrolled in a pregnancy study.

CDR3 sequence: CAISRTGGDQPQHF. The CDR3 bases are TGTGCCATCAGTAGAACAGGGGGTGATCAGCCCCAGCATTTT. V usage is TRBV10-3 and J usage is TRBJ1-5; 8 positions match TRBD1. This CDR3 has 14 amino acids. The J segment lost 5 bases and the V segment lost 5 bases, leaving 5 bases of the junction unmatched. Germline CDR1 reads ENHRY; CDR2 reads SYGVKD.